What follows are 23 T cell receptor beta chains derived from one specimen sequenced in a study of blood T cell repertoires in COVID-19 (dated by TCRdb to about 2020). Library preparation was by the immunoSEQ multiplex PCR assay. Drawn from immuneACCESS, this table holds only the in-frame rearrangements with V and J called that TCRdb kept. Clones are partly lost; checked studies trace under half to an unresolved V gene and leave the rest unexplained. A total of around 200,000 clones appear in this sample, about 83% of them only once. 0.85% to 0.95% of the sample is taken by the ten largest. Sequencing was carried out using peripheral blood. The receptors derive from a woman under 30 who had recovered from COVID-19.

The CDR3 nucleotides are TGCGCCAGCAGCCAAGTGGGGAGGGGACTGGCTGAAGCTTTCTTT. Translating gives CASSQVGRGLAEAFF. The chain combines TRBV4-1 with TRBJ1-1, with D possibly being TRBD1 (5 bases). The CDR3 is 15 amino acids. Germline values: CDR1 MGHRA, CDR2 YSYEKL. The ends were cut back, 1 base at V and 6 bases at J, with 15 bases in the middle.

This clone was seen only a few times. The J gene is TRBJ1-3, the V gene TRBV7-2, with D tentatively TRBD1 (6 bases). The V gene lost 1 base and the J gene lost 0 bases, with 7 bases spanning the gap. Looked up from germline, CDR1 is SGHTA and CDR2 is FQGNSA. The CDR3 is 15 residues long. CDR3 sequence reads: CASSLDRASGNTIYF. Written as DNA, the CDR3 is TGTGCCAGCAGCTTAGACAGGGCCTCTGGAAACACCATATATTTT.

DNA for the CDR3: TGTGCCAGCAGCCAAGGGGGACTAGCGGGAGTCCCCGGGGAGCTGTTTTTT. Amino acids: CASSQGGLAGVPGELFF. This chain uses TRBV4-2 with TRBJ2-2; TRBD2 matches at 14 bases. Unmatched junction bases numbered 4, after V lost 1 base and J lost 6 bases. The CDR3 runs 17 residues. Germline V gives CDR1 LGHNA, CDR2 YNFKEQ.

This chain joins TRBV6-2 or TRBV6-3 and TRBJ2-1; 8 positions match TRBD2. J was trimmed by 3 bases and V by 6 bases; bases with no gene match: 7. Germline CDR1 and CDR2: MNHEY and SVGEGT. The CDR3 has 15 residues. The CDR3 is CASSQSGSFYNEQFF. The CDR3 coding sequence is TGTGCCAGCAGCCAGAGCGGGAGTTTCTACAATGAGCAGTTCTTC.

The chain employs TRBV6-2 or TRBV6-3 and TRBJ2-7; 8 bases match TRBD1. V was clipped by 5 bases and J by 3 bases; unmatched bases: 3. CDR1 MNHEY and CDR2 SVGEGT come from the germline V gene. The CDR3 has 13 amino acids. CDR3 nucleotide sequence: TGTGCCAGCAGTGGAACAGGGGGCTACGAGCAGTACGTC. This gives the protein CASSGTGGYEQYV.

The chain links TRBV4-2 to TRBJ1-4; D is ambiguous. Trimming took off 1 base at V and 7 bases at J, with 10 bases between the two ends. Germline assignment: CDR1 LGHNA and CDR2 YNFKEQ. The length of the CDR3 is 14 residues. The chain's CDR3 is CASSQGRTGEKLFF. As DNA, the CDR3 is TGTGCCAGCAGCCAAGGTCGAACGGGTGAAAAACTGTTTTTT.

Written as DNA, the CDR3 is TGTGCCAGCAGCCCAAGAGGTGTTAACGAGCAGTACTTC. Its translation: CASSPRGVNEQYF. This sequence joins TRBV7-2 and TRBJ2-7; no reliable D call. CDR1 is SGHTA, CDR2 FQGNSA, per germline. Trimming removed 5 bases from V and 5 bases from J, with 13 bases in between. The CDR3 loop spans 13 amino acids. Full variable domain (rest looked up from reference TRBV7-2 and TRBJ2-7): GAGVSQSPSNKVTEKGKDVELRCDPISGHTALYWYRQSLGQGLEFLIYFQGNSAPDKSGLPSDRFSAERTGGSVSTLTIQRTQQEDSAVYLCASSPRGVNEQYFGPGTRLTVT.

The rearrangement uses TRBV23-1 and TRBJ1-1; D remains unclear. TRBV23-1 is marked as an open reading frame, function uncertain. V dropped 11 bases and J dropped 2 bases, with 15 bases sitting between them. This CDR3 region has 13 residues. The CDR3 is CACEESGNTEAFF. CDR3 DNA sequence: TGCGCCTGCGAGGAGAGCGGTAACACTGAAGCTTTCTTT.

This clone occurred a few times. The chain employs TRBV4-2 and TRBJ1-1, with 8 bases lining up with TRBD1. Trimming cost V 2 bases and J 3 bases; bases outside gene matches: 2. The CDR3 covers 14 residues. Germline V lookup: CDR1 LGHNA, CDR2 YNFKEQ. CDR3: CASSQQGAYTEAFF. Here the CDR3 DNA reads TGTGCCAGCAGCCAACAGGGGGCGTACACTGAAGCTTTCTTT.

This clone was seen once. J is TRBJ2-3 and V is TRBV4-1; 9 nucleotides align to TRBD2. CDR1 and CDR2 (germline): MGHRA, YSYEKL. V lost 1 base and J lost 4; bases outside the gene matches: 3. The CDR3 has 15 residues. The DNA of the CDR3 is TGCGCCAGCAGCCAAGCAAAGCGGGAGGCAGATACGCAGTATTTT. This encodes CASSQAKREADTQYF.

This clone showed up just a few times. The chain joins TRBV7-3 to TRBJ2-2, with TRBD1 matching over 7 bases. V shed 2 bases and J 1 base; nucleotides not matched to a gene: 1. CDR1 is SGHTA, CDR2 FQGTGA, per germline. CDR3 length: 15 residues. CDR3 coding DNA: TGTGCCAGCAGCTTAGGGACAGAGAACACCGGGGAGCTGTTTTTT. Amino acids: CASSLGTENTGELFF.

The rearrangement uses TRBV29-1 and TRBJ2-7; 10 positions agree with TRBD2. The V segment lost 6 bases and the J segment 6 bases; nucleotides outside the gene matches: 8. This CDR3 has 13 residues. Germline values: CDR1 SQVTM, CDR2 ANQGSEA. CDR3 loop: CSVTIAGGSEQYV. The CDR3 coding sequence is TGCAGCGTCACCATAGCGGGAGGAAGCGAGCAGTACGTC.

In DNA form, the CDR3 reads TGTGCCAGCAGCGTAGAACAAAACACTGAAGCTTTCTTT. Amino acids: CASSVEQNTEAFF. The gene calls are TRBV9 and TRBJ1-1, with D uncertain. The germline V gene encodes CDR1 SGDLS and CDR2 YYNGEE. Deletions cut 0 bases from V and 2 bases from J, with 5 bases between. This CDR3 spans 13 amino acids.

The chain combines TRBV11-2 with TRBJ2-3; TRBD2 agrees at 11 bases. The germline CDR1 and CDR2 sequences are SGHAT and FQNNGV. The CDR3 is made up of 17 amino acids. V lost 1 base to trimming and J lost 6 bases; unmatched junction nucleotides: 9. CDR3 loop: CASSLGVAGGPRDTQYF. The DNA of the CDR3 is TGTGCCAGCAGCTTAGGGGTAGCGGGAGGGCCGCGGGATACGCAGTATTTT. Variable domain in full (rest from reference TRBV11-2 and TRBJ2-3): EAGVAQSPRYKIIEKRQSVAFWCNPISGHATLYWYQQILGQGPKLLIQFQNNGVVDDSQLPKDRFSAERLKGVDSTLKIQPAKLEDSAVYLCASSLGVAGGPRDTQYFGPGTRLTVL.

This clone was observed once. This rearrangement joins TRBV7-9 to TRBJ1-1, with D uncertain. The CDR3 spans 16 residues. Trimming took off 5 bases at V and 2 bases at J, with 18 bases between the two ends. Germline V gene lookup returns CDR1 SEHNR and CDR2 FQNEAQ (reference sequence). The CDR3 DNA follows: TGTGCCAGCAGCCCAACAAATTCCGAACCCAACACTGAAGCTTTCTTT. It yields the protein CASSPTNSEPNTEAFF.

The chain is built from TRBV7-2 and TRBJ2-2, with 8 nucleotides matching TRBD1. Looked up from germline, CDR1 is SGHTA and CDR2 is FQGNSA. The CDR3 has 15 residues. V gave up 2 bases and J gave up 6 bases; unmatched junction bases: 5. CDR3 amino acids: CASSLRQGAAGELFF. Here the CDR3 DNA reads TGTGCCAGCAGCTTACGGCAGGGGGCAGCCGGGGAGCTGTTTTTT.

The chain uses TRBV5-1 and TRBJ2-7; D is perhaps TRBD1 (8 bases). The V end lost 4 bases, the J end lost 4 bases, and 15 bases lay between the germline ends. The CDR3 consists of 14 residues. Germline V lookup: CDR1 SGHRS, CDR2 YFSETQ. The CDR3 reads CASSLDRGGYEQYF. Here the CDR3 DNA reads TGCGCCAGCAGCCTCGACAGGGGAGGGTACGAGCAGTACTTC.

The chain is built from TRBV2 and TRBJ2-5; TRBD2 matches 11 bases. V shed 5 bases, J shed 5 bases, and the junction held 7 bases outside the gene matches. Germline CDR1 is SNHLY and CDR2 is FYNNEI. The CDR3 contains 15 residues. The CDR3 region is CASSPLAGGRETQYF. In DNA form, the CDR3 reads TGTGCCAGCAGTCCCCTAGCGGGAGGAAGGGAGACCCAGTACTTC.

This clone has only one observation. This chain links TRBV28 with TRBJ2-2, with unresolved D. Germline CDR1 is MDHEN and CDR2 is SYDVKM. Trimming took off 3 bases at V and 8 bases at J, with 7 bases between the two ends. The CDR3 is 12 amino acids. DNA of the CDR3: TGTGCCAGCAGTTTCAGGTCTGGGGAGCTGTTTTTT. It translates to CASSFRSGELFF.

The chain has TRBV6-5 and TRBJ1-1; 9 bases map to TRBD1. Germline V gives CDR1 MNHEY, CDR2 SVGAGI. CDR3 length equals 13 residues. V shed 6 bases, J shed 5 bases, and the junction held 4 bases outside the gene matches. CDR3 in amino acids: CASRDRGYTEAFF. The CDR3 region has the DNA TGTGCCAGCAGGGACAGGGGCTATACTGAAGCTTTCTTT.

In this sample, this clone turned up once. The J gene is TRBJ2-7, the V gene TRBV28; 8 bases fit TRBD2. With V trimmed by 10 bases and J by 7 bases, 18 bases remained unmatched. The CDR3 runs 15 residues. Germline lookup yields CDR1 MDHEN and CDR2 SYDVKM. CDR3 sequence: CATTAYKAGALEQYF. The CDR3, as DNA: TGTGCCACCACCGCCTACAAAGCGGGGGCCTTAGAGCAGTACTTC.

This chain joins TRBV5-1 and TRBJ1-3; tentatively, D is TRBD1 (6 bases). Deletions cut 0 bases from V and 3 bases from J, with 7 bases between. The CDR3 is 14 residues long. The V gene's germline CDR1 is SGHRS and CDR2 YFSETQ. CDR3 in amino acids: CASSLGTVGNTIYF. The CDR3 nucleotides read TGCGCCAGCAGCTTGGGGACAGTTGGAAACACCATATATTTT.

The V call is TRBV2, the J call TRBJ1-4; D is ambiguous. V shed 7 bases and J shed 7 bases, with 16 bases lying between them. Germline V gene sequence: CDR1 SNHLY, CDR2 FYNNEI. The CDR3 is 14 amino acids. CDR3 loop: CASTMGSYGEKLFF. The CDR3 DNA sequence: TGTGCCAGCACCATGGGGAGTTATGGTGAAAAACTGTTTTTT.